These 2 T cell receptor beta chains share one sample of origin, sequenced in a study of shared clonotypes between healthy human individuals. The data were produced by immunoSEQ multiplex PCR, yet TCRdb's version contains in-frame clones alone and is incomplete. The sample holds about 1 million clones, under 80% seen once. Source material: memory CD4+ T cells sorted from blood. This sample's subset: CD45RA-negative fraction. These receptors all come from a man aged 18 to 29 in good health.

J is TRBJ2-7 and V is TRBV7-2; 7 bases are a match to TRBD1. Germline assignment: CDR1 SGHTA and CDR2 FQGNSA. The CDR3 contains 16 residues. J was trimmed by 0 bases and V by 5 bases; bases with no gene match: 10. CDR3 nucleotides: TGTGCCAGCAGCAGACGACAGGGCCCCGACTCCTACGAGCAGTACTTC. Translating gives CASSRRQGPDSYEQYF.

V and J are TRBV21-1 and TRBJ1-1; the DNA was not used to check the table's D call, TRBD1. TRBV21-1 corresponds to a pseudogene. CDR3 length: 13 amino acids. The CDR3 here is CASHHRVGPEAFF. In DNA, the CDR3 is TGTGCCAGCCACCACAGGGTGGGTCCTGAAGCTTTCTTT.